This T cell receptor beta chain was retrieved from a study of control samples from healthy donors and cancer patients. There are 15 residues in the CDR3. V lost 0 bases and J 5 bases, leaving 16 bases between the germline ends. Germline V gene data show CDR1 as GTSNPN and CDR2 as SVGIG (reference sequence). This table comes from immunoSEQ multiplex PCR, and its TCRdb copy is limited to in-frame clones, with some not included. The sample includes 100,000 or so clones, about four fifths of them seen just once. This clone was counted once. This TCR was sampled from a woman between 45 and 60 years old in good health. This chain uses TRBV30 with TRBJ2-5; TRBD1 or TRBD2 may be the D gene (5 bases each). The material sequenced was blood. In DNA form, the CDR3 reads TGTGCCTGGAGTGTAGTCTCAGGGACCGGGGAGACCCAGTACTTC. Amino acids: CAWSVVSGTGETQYF. The variable domain in full, with the rest retrieved from reference TRBV30 and TRBJ2-5, is SQTIHQWPATLVQPVGSPLSLECTVEGTSNPNLYWYRQAAGRGLQLLFYSVGIGQISSEVPQNLSASRPQDRQFILSSKKLLLSDSGFYLCAWSVVSGTGETQYFGPGTRLLVL.